These 3 T cell receptor beta chains were sequenced from one sample in a study of technical replicates of blood from several donors. Clones were read by immunoSEQ multiplex PCR, and TCRdb kept only the in-frame ones, dropping some. Among about 59,000 clones, 93% were seen once, and the ten largest hold under 5.5%. The sequenced sample consisted of PBMCs. These receptors were collected from a human donor in good health. Some clones in this sample may be carry-over from other donors' samples.

This clone was observed a handful of times. This sequence joins TRBV6-4 and TRBJ2-2; D is undetermined. The length of the CDR3 is 13 residues. Between the trimmed V and J ends, which lost 2 bases and 4 bases, there was a span of 5 bases. Germline CDR1 and CDR2: MRHNA and SNTAGT. CDR3 nucleotides: TGTGCCAGCAGTGACCTCGGCACCGGGGAGCTGTTTTTT. It codes for CASSDLGTGELFF.

The J gene is TRBJ2-7, the V gene TRBV9, with 12 bases identical to TRBD2. CDR1 is SGDLS, CDR2 YYNGEE, per germline. The CDR3 spans 15 residues. V dropped 0 bases and J dropped 9; count of bases not matched to a gene: 7. The CDR3 protein is CASSVGETSGSRQYF. The CDR3 DNA reads TGTGCCAGCAGCGTAGGAGAGACTAGCGGGAGTAGGCAGTACTTC.

This chain joins TRBV10-2 and TRBJ2-3, with D unresolved. The germline V and J ends were trimmed by 2 bases and 4 bases, with 10 bases remaining between them. This CDR3 spans 14 amino acids. Germline CDR1 reads WSHSY; CDR2 reads SAAADI. Here the CDR3 DNA reads TGCGCCAGCAGTGAGCCCACTAATCCAGATACGCAGTATTTT. Its translation: CASSEPTNPDTQYF.